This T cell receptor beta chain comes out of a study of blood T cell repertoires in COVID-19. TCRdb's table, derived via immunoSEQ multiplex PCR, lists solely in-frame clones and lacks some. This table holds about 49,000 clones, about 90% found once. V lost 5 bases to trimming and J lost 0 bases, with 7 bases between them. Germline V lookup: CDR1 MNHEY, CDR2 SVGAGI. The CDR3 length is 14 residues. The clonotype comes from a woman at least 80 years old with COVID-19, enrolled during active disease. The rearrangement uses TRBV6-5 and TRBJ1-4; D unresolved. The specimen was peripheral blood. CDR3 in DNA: TGTGCCAGCAGTCGGGGTGCAACTAATGAAAAACTGTTTTTT. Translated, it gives CASSRGATNEKLFF.